The 3 T cell receptor beta chains presented below share a single source sample, sequenced in a study of T cells after yellow fever vaccination. TCRdb re-analysed the 5' RACE reads in MiXCR, keeping a single row per CDR3 protein. The sample includes some 550,000 distinct CDR3 sequences, less than 20% seen only once; the top ten take roughly an eighth. Sequencing was performed on PBMCs, taken 15 days after the yellow fever booster vaccination. The receptors originated from a man aged 25 to 40 who received the YFV17D yellow fever vaccine.

The chain couples TRBV4-3 to TRBJ2-5, with 8 bases fitting TRBD2. CDR3 length equals 16 residues. CDR1 is LGHNA and CDR2 is YSLEER in the germline V gene. Trimming removed 4 bases from V and 4 bases from J; junction bases left unmatched: 11. In DNA, the CDR3 is TGCGCCAGCAGCCGCTCAGCGGGAGCTGGGACAGAGACCCAGTACTTC. Its translation: CASSRSAGAGTETQYF.

This chain connects TRBV28 to TRBJ1-4; possible D gene TRBD1, 6 bases. Germline V lookup: CDR1 MDHEN, CDR2 SYDVKM. The ends were cut back, 7 bases at V and 0 bases at J, with 12 bases in the middle. The CDR3 has 15 amino acids. The CDR3 loop reads CASTQDSATNEKLFF. DNA of the CDR3: TGTGCCAGCACCCAGGACAGCGCAACTAATGAAAAACTGTTTTTT.

Ten or more counts support this clonotype. The V gene is TRBV2, the J gene TRBJ2-2; D unclear. Trimming took 7 bases from V and 1 from J, leaving 7 bases between them. Looked up from germline, CDR1 is SNHLY and CDR2 is FYNNEI. The CDR3 length is 13 residues. The CDR3 nucleotides are TGTGCCAGCAAGTTGCGGAACACCGGGGAGCTGTTTTTT. It yields the protein CASKLRNTGELFF.